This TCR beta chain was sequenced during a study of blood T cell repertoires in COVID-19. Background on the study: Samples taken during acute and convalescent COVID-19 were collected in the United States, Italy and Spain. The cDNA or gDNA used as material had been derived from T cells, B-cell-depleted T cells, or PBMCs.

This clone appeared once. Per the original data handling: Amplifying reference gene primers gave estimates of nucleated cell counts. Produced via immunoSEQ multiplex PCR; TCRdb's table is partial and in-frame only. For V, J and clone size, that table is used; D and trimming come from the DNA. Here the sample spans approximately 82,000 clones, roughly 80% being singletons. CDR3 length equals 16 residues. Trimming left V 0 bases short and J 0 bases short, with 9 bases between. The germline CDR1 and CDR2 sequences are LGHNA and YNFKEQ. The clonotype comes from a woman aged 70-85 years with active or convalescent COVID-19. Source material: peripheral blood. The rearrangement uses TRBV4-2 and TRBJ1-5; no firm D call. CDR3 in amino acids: CASSQEGGYSNQPQHF. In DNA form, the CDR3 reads TGTGCCAGCAGCCAAGAAGGAGGGTATAGCAATCAGCCCCAGCATTTT.